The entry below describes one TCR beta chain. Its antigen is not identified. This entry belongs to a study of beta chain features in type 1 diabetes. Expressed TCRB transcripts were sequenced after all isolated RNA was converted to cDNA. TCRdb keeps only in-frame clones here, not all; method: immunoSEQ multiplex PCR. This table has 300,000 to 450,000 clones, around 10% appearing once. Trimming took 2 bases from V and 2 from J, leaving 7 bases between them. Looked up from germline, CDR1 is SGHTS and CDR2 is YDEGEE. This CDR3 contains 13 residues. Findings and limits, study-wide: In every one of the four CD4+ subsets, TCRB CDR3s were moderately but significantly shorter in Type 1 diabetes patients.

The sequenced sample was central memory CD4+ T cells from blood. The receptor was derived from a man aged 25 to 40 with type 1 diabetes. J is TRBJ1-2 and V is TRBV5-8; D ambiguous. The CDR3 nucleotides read TGTGCCAGCAGCTTCGAGCTGAACTATGGCTACACCTTC. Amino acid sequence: CASSFELNYGYTF. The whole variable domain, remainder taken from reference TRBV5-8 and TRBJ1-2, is EAGVTQSPTHLIKTRGQQATLRCSPISGHTSVYWYQQALGLGLQFLLWYDEGEERNRGNFPPRFSGRQFPNYSSELNVNALELEDSALYLCASSFELNYGYTFGSGTRLTVV.